This TCR beta chain was identified in a study of PD-1 blockade in classical Hodgkin lymphoma. Sequencing used immunoSEQ multiplex PCR; TCRdb keeps in-frame clones, though not all of them. The repertoire holds approximately 50,000 clones, with 70% to 90% as singletons. The CDR3 is made up of 14 amino acids. V lost 0 bases and J lost 6, with 9 bases in between. Germline-derived CDR1 and CDR2 are SGHRS and YFSETQ. Following autologous stem cell transplantation, relapse occurred in every patient, and exposure to brentuximab vedotin varied. This clone has only a few counts. This sequence was found in a human donor with classical Hodgkin lymphoma. This chain connects TRBV5-1 to TRBJ2-2; D unresolved. The sample was peripheral blood mononuclear cells (PBMCs), taken before the second cycle of nivolumab. Here the CDR3 reads CASSLEGIPGELFF. CDR3 bases: TGCGCCAGCAGCTTGGAGGGTATACCCGGGGAGCTGTTTTTT.